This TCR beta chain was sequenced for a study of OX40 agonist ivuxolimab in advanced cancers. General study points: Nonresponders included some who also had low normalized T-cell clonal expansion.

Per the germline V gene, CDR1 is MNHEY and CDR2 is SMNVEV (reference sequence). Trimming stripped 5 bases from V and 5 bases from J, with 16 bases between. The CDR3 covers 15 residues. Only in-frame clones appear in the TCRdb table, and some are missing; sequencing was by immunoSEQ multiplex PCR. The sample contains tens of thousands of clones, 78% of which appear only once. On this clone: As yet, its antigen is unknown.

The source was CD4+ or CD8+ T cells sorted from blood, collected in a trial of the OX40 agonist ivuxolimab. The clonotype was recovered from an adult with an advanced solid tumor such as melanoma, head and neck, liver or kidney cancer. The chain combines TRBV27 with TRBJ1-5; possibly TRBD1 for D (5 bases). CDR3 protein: CASSPREGTYQPQHF. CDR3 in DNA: TGTGCCAGCAGTCCCAGGGAGGGGACCTATCAGCCCCAGCATTTT.